Presented here are 32 T cell receptor beta chains from one specimen sequenced in a study of T-cell reconstitution after alpha-beta-depleted transplantation in children listed by TCRdb under 2016. Library preparation employed PCR. Instrument on record: Illumina HiSeq 2500. TCR libraries were prepared with molecular barcoding, using unique molecular identifiers to normalize TCRbeta repertoire quantification. TCRdb handled the public reads itself, with Q25 trimming in fastp and clone calling in MiXCR, and kept productive beta chains. Every distinct CDR3 protein forms one entry, paired with its most common genes and DNA. The sample table lists approximately 630,000 distinct CDR3 sequences, less than 15% of them with a count of one. Roughly 0.77% of the sample is taken by the ten largest. Sample treatment or condition, as interpreted from the label and publication: allogeneic hematopoietic cell transplantation with graft depleted of TCRalphabeta T cells and CD19 B cells.

Sequencing was performed on PBMCs, taken before TCRalphabeta/CD19-depleted stem cell transplant. The receptors here all came from a girl aged 2 to 10 with congenital amegakaryocytic thrombocytopenia, due to receive a stem cell transplant.

The chain uses TRBV7-6 and TRBJ2-3; D is unclear. Trimming cost V 5 bases and J 4 bases, with 13 bases left between them. CDR3 length: 14 residues. Per germline, CDR1 SGHVS and CDR2 FNYEAQ. The CDR3 loop is CASSPPAVPDTQYF. DNA for the CDR3: TGTGCCAGCAGCCCGCCAGCAGTGCCAGATACGCAGTATTTT.

V is TRBV30 and J is TRBJ2-7; maybe TRBD1 (5 bases). V lost 1 base and J lost 3, with 13 bases in between. CDR1 and CDR2 (germline): GTSNPN, SVGIG (reference sequence). The length of the CDR3 is 14 residues. The CDR3 DNA reads as TGTGCCTGGAGTGCCTACAGGAACATCTACGAGCAGTACTTC. Its protein product is CAWSAYRNIYEQYF.

This clonotype was detected ten times or more. This chain uses TRBV12-3 or TRBV12-4 with TRBJ2-7; 13 bases map to TRBD2. V gave up 4 bases and J gave up 7 bases; unmatched junction bases: 7. The CDR3 extends over 15 amino acids. In DNA, the CDR3 is TGTGCCAGCAGTTCGAGAGGACTAGCGGGAGTAGAGCAGTACTTC. Amino acid sequence: CASSSRGLAGVEQYF.

This clonotype has ten or more counts. The chain is built from TRBV6-2 or TRBV6-3 and TRBJ2-2; D not resolved. Trimming cost V 6 bases and J 0 bases, with 11 bases left between them. The CDR3 sequence is 15 residues long. CDR1 is MNHEY, CDR2 SVGEGT, per germline. The CDR3: CASRLVAANTGELFF. CDR3 DNA: TGTGCCAGCAGACTCGTGGCCGCGAACACCGGGGAGCTGTTTTTT.

This clonotype appeared a few times. The CDR3 is CASSQESDTDTQYF. The CDR3, as DNA: TGTGCCAGCAGCCAAGAGTCGGACACAGATACGCAGTATTTT. J is TRBJ2-3 and V is TRBV3-1; no clear D gene. Germline CDR1 and CDR2: LGHDT and YNNKEL (reference sequence). The CDR3 has 14 residues. The V end lost 0 bases, the J end lost 2 bases, and 6 bases lay between the germline ends.

The chain carries TRBV10-3 and TRBJ2-5; D not certain. Looked up from germline, CDR1 is ENHRY and CDR2 is SYGVKD. V dropped 3 bases and J dropped 1 base, with 6 bases sitting between them. This CDR3 contains 13 residues. The CDR3 reads CAISDASQETQYF. The CDR3 region has the DNA TGTGCCATCAGTGATGCCAGCCAAGAGACCCAGTACTTC.

In this sample, this clonotype turned up a few times. The chain carries TRBV7-2 and TRBJ2-5; 10 bases align to TRBD2. Germline V gives CDR1 SGHTA, CDR2 FQGNSA. The V segment lost 1 base and the J segment 6 bases; nucleotides outside the gene matches: 8. This CDR3 contains 16 residues. The CDR3 reads CASSLVGASGSQTQYF. In DNA form, the CDR3 reads TGTGCCAGCAGCTTAGTCGGGGCTAGCGGGAGCCAGACCCAGTACTTC.

The table lists this clonotype with a few counts. CDR3 region: CASSLYLGSVMNTEAFF. DNA for the CDR3: TGTGCCAGCAGCTTGTATTTAGGGAGCGTGATGAACACTGAAGCTTTCTTT. J is TRBJ1-1 and V is TRBV5-5; D gene uncertain. The CDR3 consists of 17 residues. Trimming cost V 1 base and J 0 bases, with 16 bases left between them. From germline, CDR1 is SGHKS and CDR2 YYEKEE (reference sequence).

This clonotype has more than one count but fewer than ten. V gene TRBV20-1 combines with J gene TRBJ2-7, with a possible D match to TRBD2 (5 bases). Germline CDR1 reads DFQATT; CDR2 reads SNEGSKA (reference sequence). The CDR3 is made up of 14 amino acids. Trimming removed 1 base from V and 3 bases from J, with 13 bases in between. CDR3 in amino acids: CSARVGGSVYEQYF. CDR3 DNA: TGCAGTGCTAGAGTGGGCGGGTCCGTCTACGAGCAGTACTTC.

This clonotype has ten or more counts. The gene calls are TRBV6-5 and TRBJ2-3, with 8 bases aligning to TRBD2. Looked up from germline, CDR1 is MNHEY and CDR2 is SVGAGI. V shed 1 base and J 3 bases; nucleotides not matched to a gene: 3. The CDR3 length is 15 residues. CDR3 bases: TGTGCCAGCAGTTACTTGGCGGGAGGTACAGATACGCAGTATTTT. Protein: CASSYLAGGTDTQYF.

This clonotype was picked up a small number of times. The gene calls are TRBV6-5 and TRBJ2-5, with 11 nucleotides matching TRBD2. V was clipped by 3 bases and J by 3 bases; unmatched bases: 12. This CDR3 has 18 residues. Germline-derived CDR1 and CDR2 are MNHEY and SVGAGI. The CDR3 DNA sequence: TGTGCCAGCAGTTATTCCCAAAGTAGCGGGAGGGCCGAAGAGACCCAGTACTTC. Translating it yields CASSYSQSSGRAEETQYF.

This clonotype was counted at least ten times. CDR3 in amino acids: CSARSPGVVYNEQFF. CDR3 bases: TGCAGTGCTAGATCGCCAGGGGTGGTCTACAATGAGCAGTTCTTC. The chain employs TRBV20-1 and TRBJ2-1, with D possibly matching TRBD1 (6 bases). CDR3 size: 15 residues. CDR1 DFQATT and CDR2 SNEGSKA come from the germline V gene (reference sequence). The germline V and J ends were trimmed by 2 bases and 3 bases, with 14 bases remaining between them.

This clonotype appeared many times. This chain links TRBV5-1 with TRBJ1-2; 7 nucleotides match TRBD1. This CDR3 contains 14 residues. The germline CDR1 and CDR2 sequences are SGHRS and YFSETQ. The junction had 4 bases not matched to a gene; V was cut back by 1 base and J by 4 bases. The CDR3 reads CASSLFQGGYGYTF. Written as DNA, the CDR3 is TGCGCCAGCAGCTTGTTCCAGGGGGGCTATGGCTACACCTTC.

This sequence joins TRBV18 and TRBJ2-3; a possible D gene is TRBD1 (6 bases). Trimming shortened V by 0 bases and J by 5 bases, and 9 bases separated the two germline ends. The CDR3 has 14 residues. Germline loops: CDR1 KGHSH, CDR2 LQKENI. The CDR3 sequence is CASSPPQGKDTQYF. In nucleotides, the CDR3 is TGTGCCAGCTCACCACCCCAGGGGAAAGATACGCAGTATTTT.

This chain connects TRBV7-9 to TRBJ2-7; TRBD2 aligns across 8 bases. Per the germline V gene, CDR1 is SEHNR and CDR2 is FQNEAQ (reference sequence). The CDR3 sequence is 15 residues long. V shed 5 bases and J 4 bases; nucleotides not matched to a gene: 10. The CDR3 DNA sequence: TGTGCCAGCAGCCCAACTAGCGGTGCACGGTACGAGCAGTACTTC. It is translated as CASSPTSGARYEQYF.

The sample holds many counts of this clonotype. The rearrangement joins TRBV20-1 to TRBJ1-4; D is possibly TRBD1 (5 bases). Germline values: CDR1 DFQATT, CDR2 SNEGSKA (reference sequence). V shed 3 bases and J shed 7 bases, with 9 bases lying between them. CDR3 length equals 12 residues. The CDR3: CSARGVTEKLFF. DNA for the CDR3: TGCAGTGCTAGGGGGGTTACTGAAAAACTGTTTTTT.

This clonotype was found a few times. CDR3 protein: CASSLKRQRQQETQYF. CDR3 in DNA: TGTGCCAGCAGCCTAAAGAGACAGAGGCAGCAAGAGACCCAGTACTTC. This sequence joins TRBV21-1 and TRBJ2-5; the table names TRBD1, a call not compared with the DNA. TRBV21-1 is given as a pseudogene. The CDR3 contains 16 residues.

This clonotype was seen ten or more times. The rearrangement uses TRBV28 and TRBJ2-3, with 14 nucleotides matching TRBD2. This CDR3 comprises 15 residues. Losses at the gene ends were 6 bases for V and 4 bases for J; bases not matched to a gene: 3. CDR1 MDHEN and CDR2 SYDVKM come from the germline V gene. The CDR3 DNA reads TGTGCCAGCAGCAAGACTAGCGGGAGGGCAGATACGCAGTATTTT. It codes for CASSKTSGRADTQYF.

The gene calls are TRBV7-2 and TRBJ1-5; D is perhaps TRBD1 (6 bases). CDR3 length: 14 amino acids. Germline V gene data show CDR1 as SGHTA and CDR2 as FQGNSA. V lost 1 base, J lost 7 bases, and 11 bases lay in between. The CDR3 loop reads CASSLVGGQQPQHF. CDR3 sequence (DNA): TGTGCCAGCAGCTTAGTGGGGGGCCAACAGCCCCAGCATTTT.

This clonotype was seen a handful of times. Here the CDR3 reads CASSFPGPGTANTGELFF. DNA for the CDR3: TGCGCCAGCAGCTTTCCGGGCCCCGGGACAGCGAACACCGGGGAGCTGTTTTTT. V gene TRBV5-1 combines with J gene TRBJ2-2; 7 bases map to TRBD1. The trim removed 2 bases at V and 0 bases at J, leaving 10 bases unmatched. This CDR3 region has 18 residues. Per the germline V gene, CDR1 is SGHRS and CDR2 is YFSETQ.

Of note for this clonotype: One end of the junction is discordant with germline, which a read error may explain. The gene calls are TRBV5-1 and TRBJ2-1; 7 nucleotides line up with TRBD2. The CDR3 runs to 15 residues. Looked up from germline, CDR1 is SGHRS and CDR2 is YFSETQ. CDR3 protein: CASSRGTTGKNEHFF. The CDR3 region has the DNA TGCGCCAGCAGCCGGGGGACTACCGGAAAGAATGAGCACTTCTTC. The entire variable domain, with the rest obtained from reference TRBV5-1 and TRBJ2-1, is as follows: KAGVTQTPRYLIKTRGQQVTLSCSPISGHRSVSWYQQTPGQGLQFLFEYFSETQRNKGNFPGRFSGRQFSNSRSEMNVSTLELGDSALYLCASSRGTTGKNEHFFGPGTRLTVL.

This clonotype was seen repeatedly, ten times or more. J is TRBJ1-5 and V is TRBV6-5, with a weak D call TRBD1 (5 bases). Trimming shortened V by 2 bases and J by 1 base, and 9 bases separated the two germline ends. The CDR3 runs to 15 residues. Germline V lookup: CDR1 MNHEY, CDR2 SVGAGI. CDR3: CASSYGGGSNQPQHF. CDR3 in DNA: TGTGCCAGCAGTTACGGGGGGGGAAGCAATCAGCCCCAGCATTTT.

This clonotype has ten or more counts. The chain joins TRBV6-2 or TRBV6-3 to TRBJ2-7, with 10 bases lining up with TRBD2. The CDR3 contains 15 residues. J was trimmed by 2 bases and V by 0 bases; bases with no gene match: 1. Germline lookup yields CDR1 MNHEY and CDR2 SVGEGT. DNA for the CDR3: TGTGCCAGCAGTTACTCTAGCGGGAGGACCTACGAGCAGTACTTC. Translated: CASSYSSGRTYEQYF.

Only a few counts were recorded for this clonotype. The J gene is TRBJ2-7, the V gene TRBV7-9; D ambiguous. With 4 bases removed from V and 5 bases from J, the gap between germline ends came to 9 bases. The germline V gene has CDR1 SEHNR and CDR2 FQNEAQ (reference sequence). The length of the CDR3 is 12 residues. This CDR3 is CASSSAVNEQYF. CDR3 sequence (DNA): TGTGCCAGCAGCTCGGCAGTAAACGAGCAGTACTTC.

The genes are TRBV5-5 and TRBJ2-7; TRBD1 aligns across 9 bases. The CDR3 is 15 amino acids. V lost 0 bases to trimming and J lost 5 bases; unmatched junction nucleotides: 6. Germline V gives CDR1 SGHKS, CDR2 YYEKEE (reference sequence). The DNA for the CDR3 is TGTGCCAGCAGCTTGGAAGGGACAGGGTTCCACGAGCAGTACTTC. Residues: CASSLEGTGFHEQYF.

This clonotype was seen many times. The CDR3 sequence: CASSLAGLAGGFNEQFF. CDR3 DNA: TGTGCCAGCAGCCTCGCGGGGCTAGCGGGAGGGTTCAATGAGCAGTTCTTC. The chain is built from TRBV7-9 and TRBJ2-1, with 12 nucleotides matching TRBD2. Trimming cost V 5 bases and J 6 bases; bases outside gene matches: 11. CDR1 is SEHNR and CDR2 is FQNEAQ in the germline V gene (reference sequence). There are 17 residues in the CDR3.

This clonotype was observed a single time. The V call is TRBV3-1, the J call TRBJ2-7, with a tentative D call TRBD2 (6 bases). Trimming shortened V by 1 base and J by 4 bases, and 29 bases separated the two germline ends. Looked up from germline, CDR1 is LGHDT and CDR2 is YNNKEL (reference sequence). The CDR3 has 20 amino acids. DNA for the CDR3: TGTGCCAGCAGCCAAGGCCGCTTGGCGGGACCCTCGTACGCAAAATACGAGCAGTACTTC. Amino acid sequence: CASSQGRLAGPSYAKYEQYF.

This clonotype was detected only a few times. The rearrangement links TRBV5-1 to TRBJ2-3, with D tentatively TRBD2 (6 bases). Trimming took 4 bases from V and 0 from J, leaving 12 bases between them. Germline values: CDR1 SGHRS, CDR2 YFSETQ. The CDR3 extends over 15 amino acids. CDR3 DNA: TGCGCCAGCAGCGATCCCGGGACTAGCACAGATACGCAGTATTTT. Amino acid sequence: CASSDPGTSTDTQYF.

This clonotype was observed many times. The chain recombines TRBV5-1 with TRBJ2-2; D gene uncertain. Germline-derived CDR1 and CDR2 are SGHRS and YFSETQ. V dropped 3 bases and J dropped 4 bases, with 4 bases sitting between them. CDR3 length: 12 residues. This CDR3 is CASSWRTGELFF. In nucleotides, the CDR3 is TGCGCCAGCAGCTGGCGCACCGGGGAGCTGTTTTTT.

This clonotype was observed many times. V and J are TRBV5-6 and TRBJ2-7; D may be TRBD1 (6 bases). This CDR3 has 14 residues. V was clipped by 2 bases and J by 6 bases, with 15 bases between them. CDR1 SGHDT and CDR2 YYEEEE come from the germline V gene. The CDR3 sequence: CASSLPGQRPEQYF. CDR3 sequence (DNA): TGTGCCAGCAGCTTACCGGGACAAAGGCCCGAGCAGTACTTC. The full variable domain, rest sourced from reference TRBV5-6 and TRBJ2-7, is DAGVTQSPTHLIKTRGQQVTLRCSPKSGHDTVSWYQQALGQGPQFIFQYYEEEERQRGNFPDRFSGHQFPNYSSELNVNALLLGDSALYLCASSLPGQRPEQYFGPGTRLTVT.

The V and J genes are TRBV7-9 and TRBJ1-6; the D is unclear. The CDR3 length is 13 residues. Deletions cut 1 base from V and 8 bases from J, with 6 bases between. From germline, CDR1 is SEHNR and CDR2 FQNEAQ (reference sequence). Written as DNA, the CDR3 is TGTGCCAGCAGCTTAGTCCCGGATTCACCCCTCCACTTT. Translation gives CASSLVPDSPLHF.

The sample holds many counts of this clonotype. The V gene is TRBV6-5, the J gene TRBJ2-3; the match to TRBD2 covers 9 bases. The germline V gene encodes CDR1 MNHEY and CDR2 SVGAGI. V trimming: 2 bases; J trimming: 9 bases; junction bases outside the gene matches: 9. This CDR3 is 15 amino acids long. The CDR3 loop reads CASSYRPSGTSTQYF. CDR3 bases: TGTGCCAGCAGTTACCGGCCTAGCGGGACATCAACGCAGTATTTT.